Listed here is a single T cell receptor beta chain. Cohort allocation depended upon clinical history that participants reported. CDR3 size: 13 residues. V gave up 5 bases and J gave up 1 base, with 12 bases separating them. Germline V gene sequence: CDR1 GTSNPN, CDR2 SVGIG (reference sequence). The data were taken from a study of blood T cell repertoires in COVID-19. TCRdb's table, derived via immunoSEQ multiplex PCR, lists solely in-frame clones and lacks some. Of about 400,000 clones in the sample, 85% to 90% were seen once. The receptor was isolated from a woman younger than 45 who had recovered from COVID-19. The sample comprised PBMCs or T cells enriched from blood (not recorded which). The J gene is TRBJ2-7, the V gene TRBV30, with D unclear. This CDR3 is CAWDTGESYEQYF. CDR3 bases: TGTGCCTGGGACACTGGAGAGTCCTACGAGCAGTACTTC.